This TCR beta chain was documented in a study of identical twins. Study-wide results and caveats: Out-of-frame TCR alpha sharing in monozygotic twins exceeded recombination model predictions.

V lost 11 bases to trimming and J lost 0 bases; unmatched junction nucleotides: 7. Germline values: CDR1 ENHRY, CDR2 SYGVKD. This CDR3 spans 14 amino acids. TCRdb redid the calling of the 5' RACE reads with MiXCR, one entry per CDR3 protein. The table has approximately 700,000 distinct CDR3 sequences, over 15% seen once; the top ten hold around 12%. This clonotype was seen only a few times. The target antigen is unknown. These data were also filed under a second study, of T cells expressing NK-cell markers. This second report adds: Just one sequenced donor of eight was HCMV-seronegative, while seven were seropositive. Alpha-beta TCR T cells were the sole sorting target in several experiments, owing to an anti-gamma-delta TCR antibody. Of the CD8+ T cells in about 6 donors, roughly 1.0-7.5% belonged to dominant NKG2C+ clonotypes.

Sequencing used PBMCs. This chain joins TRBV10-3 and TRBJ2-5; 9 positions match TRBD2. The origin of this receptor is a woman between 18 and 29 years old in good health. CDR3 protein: CAVRAGGNQETQYF. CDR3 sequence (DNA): TGTGCCGTCCGAGCGGGGGGCAACCAAGAGACCCAGTACTTC.